The entry that follows covers one TCR beta chain sequence. Its antigen is unknown. Mismatch with germline at one junction end may stem from a read error. Authors' processing steps: Clinicopathological groups supplied CDR3 differences that were used to build a distant-metastasis classifier for papillary thyroid cancer. TCRdb re-processed the PCR reads through MiXCR. These V and J calls are TCRdb output, not the study's own analysis. The sample consists of 6,800 or so clones, 30% to 35% of them appearing once. The data belong to a study of metastatic and nonmetastatic thyroid tumors. Study at large: Repertoire comparison spanned blood and tumor or nodule tissue of malignant and benign thyroid patients.

Study-level results: The study reportedly found significantly higher TCR beta diversity in malignant thyroid tumors than benign nodules, in blood and tumor.

Thyroid surgery took place with no prior treatment in any patient. The sequenced sample was adjacent normal tissue. The source of this sequence is a female donor with papillary thyroid cancer or a benign thyroid nodule (not recorded which). Some clones in this sample may be carry-over from other donors' samples.

In nucleotides, the CDR3 is TGTGCTAGCACACTGATAGCCCCGGACAGGGGGCGAACCGGGGAGCTGTTTTTT. Protein product: CASTLIAPDRGRTGELFF. The J gene is TRBJ2-2, the V gene TRBV7-7, with TRBD1 identical over 11 bases. Germline V gene sequence: CDR1 SSHAT, CDR2 FNYEAQ (reference sequence). There are 18 residues in the CDR3.